What follows are 24 T cell receptor beta chains derived from one specimen sequenced in a study of T-cell reconstitution after alpha-beta-depleted transplantation in children. Preparation of the TCRbeta library involved a method that used unique molecular identifiers. TCRdb passed the PCR reads through MiXCR, listing each CDR3 protein once. Altogether about 500,000 distinct CDR3 sequences are present, less than 35% being singletons, with the ten largest covering around 2.4%. The input for sequencing was PBMCs from the stem cell graft donor, taken from the stem cell graft. The receptor source for this set is a human donor who donated a stem cell graft to a child with aplastic anemia.

The V call is TRBV28, the J call TRBJ2-7, with D perhaps given as TRBD1 or TRBD2 (5 bases each). The V gene's germline CDR1 is MDHEN and CDR2 SYDVKM. The CDR3 length is 17 residues. Trimming removed 7 bases at V and 3 bases at J, with 25 bases between. The CDR3 here is CASTPSEGTDTDYEQYF. In DNA, the CDR3 is TGTGCCAGCACCCCCTCTGAGGGAACGGACACCGACTACGAGCAGTACTTC.

The chain has TRBV13 and TRBJ2-1; TRBD2 matches 10 bases. Germline V CDR1 and CDR2: PRHDT, FYEKMQ (reference sequence). Trimming removed 5 bases from V and 8 bases from J; junction bases left unmatched: 15. This CDR3 region has 17 residues. As DNA, the CDR3 is TGTGCCAGCAGCCCATTGGGTGTAGCGGGAGGCTTGGATGAGCAGTTCTTC. The encoded protein is CASSPLGVAGGLDEQFF.

Concerning this clonotype itself: A much bigger clone sits one base away, suggesting this may be a read error. The chain is built from TRBV6-5 and TRBJ1-1; 8 nucleotides agree with TRBD1. With 6 bases clipped from V and 4 bases from J, the junction kept 4 bases outside the gene matches. Germline CDR1 reads MNHEY; CDR2 reads SVGAGI. The CDR3 is 13 residues long. The CDR3: CASRYRGGTEAFF. CDR3 sequence (DNA): TGTGCCAGCAGATACAGGGGGGGCACTGAAGCTTTCTTT.

The chain carries TRBV7-2 and TRBJ2-2; D is undetermined. Trimming shortened V by 4 bases and J by 7 bases, and 16 bases separated the two germline ends. This CDR3 is 15 amino acids long. Germline CDR1 is SGHTA and CDR2 is FQGNSA. For the CDR3, the DNA is TGTGCCAGCAGCTCAGCGAACCCCTGGGGCGGGGAGCTGTTTTTT. It specifies CASSSANPWGGELFF.

This clonotype was detected a few times. The chain employs TRBV4-3 and TRBJ1-5, with D perhaps matching TRBD1 (5 bases). The CDR3 has 16 amino acids. Germline CDR1 reads LGHNA; CDR2 reads YSLEER. Trimming removed 2 bases from V and 4 bases from J, with 15 bases in between. The CDR3 region is CASSQWAGRENQPQHF. The DNA for the CDR3 is TGCGCCAGCAGCCAATGGGCAGGGAGGGAAAATCAGCCCCAGCATTTT.

V is TRBV5-6 and J is TRBJ2-1; D may be TRBD1 or TRBD2 (5 bases each). The CDR3 has 15 amino acids. Trimming removed 4 bases at V and 3 bases at J, with 14 bases between. CDR1 SGHDT and CDR2 YYEEEE come from the germline V gene. In nucleotides, the CDR3 is TGTGCCAGCAGCAGCCGGGACCGGCACTACAATGAGCAGTTCTTC. Encoded protein: CASSSRDRHYNEQFF.

This clonotype appeared a few times. The V call is TRBV5-1, the J call TRBJ2-7; no clear D gene. The CDR3 has 14 amino acids. Germline V CDR1 and CDR2: SGHRS, YFSETQ. Trimming took 5 bases from V and 4 from J, leaving 16 bases between them. CDR3 amino acids: CASRSPGPPYEQYF. The DNA of the CDR3 is TGCGCCAGCAGAAGTCCCGGGCCGCCGTACGAGCAGTACTTC.

The J gene is TRBJ1-6, the V gene TRBV5-5, with a weak D call TRBD1 (5 bases). The germline V and J ends were trimmed by 3 bases and 7 bases, with 14 bases remaining between them. The CDR3 spans 15 residues. Germline V gene sequence: CDR1 SGHKS, CDR2 YYEKEE (reference sequence). For the CDR3, the DNA is TGTGCCAGCAGCTACCCAGGGAGTTGGAATTCACCCCTCCACTTT. This codes for CASSYPGSWNSPLHF.

The DNA for the CDR3 is TGTGCCAGCAGTTCCCATCAGGGGGGAGAGACCCAGTACTTC. Residues: CASSSHQGGETQYF. This chain uses TRBV6-5 with TRBJ2-5; a weak D match, TRBD1 (7 bases). This CDR3 is built from 14 residues. V lost 4 bases and J lost 4, with 13 bases in between. Germline values: CDR1 MNHEY, CDR2 SVGAGI.

The V and J genes are TRBV5-1 and TRBJ2-7; D is unclear. CDR3 size: 14 residues. Germline-derived CDR1 and CDR2 are SGHRS and YFSETQ. V was shortened by 3 bases and J by 0 bases, with 10 bases between the two germline ends. The CDR3 nucleotides read TGCGCCAGCAGCTCCGCCGGGCCCTCCTACGAGCAGTACTTC. It translates to CASSSAGPSYEQYF.

This clonotype showed up just a few times. V usage is TRBV20-1 and J usage is TRBJ1-2; 11 bases line up with TRBD1. The CDR3 has 15 amino acids. Trimming cost V 0 bases and J 4 bases; bases outside gene matches: 4. Germline assignment: CDR1 DFQATT and CDR2 SNEGSKA (reference sequence). The CDR3 nucleotides are TGCAGTGCTAGAGACGGACAGGGGGCCGGCTATGGCTACACCTTC. Amino acid sequence: CSARDGQGAGYGYTF.

This clonotype was seen a handful of times. The genes are TRBV6-2 or TRBV6-3 and TRBJ1-2; 8 bases fit TRBD1. Germline-derived CDR1 and CDR2 are MNHEY and SVGEGT. There are 17 residues in the CDR3. The trim removed 4 bases at V and 5 bases at J, leaving 15 bases unmatched. The CDR3 DNA reads as TGTGCCAGCAGTTGGGACAGGTCACCCCGTCGGGGATATGGCTACACCTTC. It yields the protein CASSWDRSPRRGYGYTF.

This sequence joins TRBV7-2 and TRBJ1-5; D possibly corresponds to TRBD1 (5 bases). V lost 5 bases and J 2 bases, leaving 13 bases between the germline ends. Germline CDR1 SGHTA, CDR2 FQGNSA. CDR3 size: 15 residues. This CDR3 reads CASSQMPGRNQPQHF. The CDR3 DNA reads TGTGCCAGCAGCCAAATGCCAGGGCGCAATCAGCCCCAGCATTTT.

This chain connects TRBV5-1 to TRBJ2-1; the match to TRBD2 covers 11 bases. Germline lookup yields CDR1 SGHRS and CDR2 YFSETQ. V dropped 3 bases and J dropped 5; count of bases not matched to a gene: 4. This CDR3 is 15 amino acids long. The CDR3 DNA is TGCGCCAGCAGCTCTAGCGGGAGGTCAGACAATGAGCAGTTCTTC. It is translated as CASSSSGRSDNEQFF.

V is TRBV20-1 and J is TRBJ2-2; D unresolved. V gave up 4 bases and J gave up 7 bases, with 10 bases separating them. CDR1 is DFQATT, CDR2 SNEGSKA, per germline (reference sequence). The CDR3 consists of 12 residues. The CDR3 is CSAIEAHGELFF. The CDR3 DNA reads as TGCAGTGCTATCGAGGCCCACGGGGAGCTGTTTTTT.

This clonotype was seen a few times. Being one base from a much bigger clone, this may be a read error. The chain carries TRBV10-3 and TRBJ2-1; 11 positions agree with TRBD2. The CDR3 has 14 residues. Germline CDR1 reads ENHRY; CDR2 reads SYGVKD. V shed 6 bases, J shed 4 bases, and the junction held 2 bases outside the gene matches. The CDR3 here is CAIRGLAEYNEQFF. CDR3 nucleotide sequence: TGTGCCATCAGGGGACTAGCGGAGTACAATGAGCAGTTCTTC.

The CDR3 protein is CASSLGAGTANTEAFF. Here the CDR3 DNA reads TGTGCCAGCAGCTTGGGAGCTGGGACAGCTAACACTGAAGCTTTCTTT. V gene TRBV5-4 combines with J gene TRBJ1-1; 7 positions agree with TRBD1. Germline assignment: CDR1 SGHNT and CDR2 YYREEE (reference sequence). This CDR3 comprises 16 residues. The trim removed 0 bases at V and 2 bases at J, leaving 7 bases unmatched.

The V gene is TRBV7-8, the J gene TRBJ2-3; no reliable D call. Trimming shortened V by 3 bases and J by 5 bases, and 9 bases separated the two germline ends. The V gene's germline CDR1 is SGHVS and CDR2 FQNEAQ. This CDR3 spans 13 amino acids. CDR3 DNA sequence: TGTGCCAGCAGCTTTTACGGCCGAGATACGCAGTATTTT. It is translated as CASSFYGRDTQYF.

V usage is TRBV12-3 or TRBV12-4 and J usage is TRBJ1-5, with 9 bases lining up with TRBD1. V trimming: 5 bases; J trimming: 7 bases; junction bases outside the gene matches: 12. The CDR3 consists of 16 residues. The CDR3 bases are TGTGCCAGCAGTCGGTGGGACAGGGACTCGGGACAGCCCCAGCATTTT. It yields the protein CASSRWDRDSGQPQHF.

This clonotype was picked up a small number of times. The chain employs TRBV29-1 and TRBJ1-3; D unresolved. The length of the CDR3 is 13 residues. V was trimmed by 4 bases and J by 2 bases, leaving 9 bases between them. Per the germline V gene, CDR1 is SQVTM and CDR2 is ANQGSEA. CDR3 coding DNA: TGCAGCGTTGCGGACGGCCCTGGAAACACCATATATTTT. It codes for CSVADGPGNTIYF.

This clonotype has just a few counts. CDR3: CASSPRLYYNEQFF. The CDR3 DNA reads as TGTGCCAGCAGCCCTCGACTCTACTACAATGAGCAGTTCTTC. The chain employs TRBV7-9 and TRBJ2-1; D is unresolved. Between the trimmed V and J ends, which lost 5 bases and 3 bases, there was a span of 11 bases. Per the germline V gene, CDR1 is SEHNR and CDR2 is FQNEAQ (reference sequence). The CDR3 extends over 14 amino acids.

This clonotype came up a few times. The chain combines TRBV5-1 with TRBJ2-5, with 10 bases aligning to TRBD1. There are 16 residues in the CDR3. V lost 4 bases and J lost 5; bases outside the gene matches: 11. Germline assignment: CDR1 SGHRS and CDR2 YFSETQ. CDR3 in amino acids: CASSLQTGGTGETQYF. The CDR3 DNA reads TGCGCCAGCAGCCTCCAGACAGGGGGCACGGGGGAGACCCAGTACTTC.

This clonotype occurred a few times. This chain connects TRBV29-1 to TRBJ1-2; 8 bases line up with TRBD1. This CDR3 is built from 12 residues. Trimming took 6 bases from V and 7 from J; bases not matched to a gene: 7. Germline CDR1 is SQVTM and CDR2 is ANQGSEA. Here the CDR3 DNA reads TGCAGCGTCGCAGGGGGCGGCTTTGGCTACACCTTC. Its translation is CSVAGGGFGYTF.

There are a few counts of this clonotype. CDR3 coding DNA: TGTGCCAGCAGCTCTCCGAAGAGCGGGAGTATCGCCGGGGAGCTGTTTTTT. Translation gives CASSSPKSGSIAGELFF. The chain is built from TRBV5-6 and TRBJ2-2; TRBD2 agrees at 8 bases. CDR3 length: 17 amino acids. V gave up 3 bases and J gave up 6 bases; unmatched junction bases: 13. Germline V lookup: CDR1 SGHDT, CDR2 YYEEEE. Filled out from reference TRBV5-6 and TRBJ2-2, the complete variable domain reads DAGVTQSPTHLIKTRGQQVTLRCSPKSGHDTVSWYQQALGQGPQFIFQYYEEEERQRGNFPDRFSGHQFPNYSSELNVNALLLGDSALYLCASSSPKSGSIAGELFFGEGSRLTVL.